This T cell receptor beta chain was documented in a study of OX40 agonist ivuxolimab in advanced cancers. Overall study: The group had a mean age of around 60 years, ranged from about 20 to 79, and was 82.7% male. Three patients, one with hepatocellular carcinoma and two with cutaneous melanoma, responded partially. Participants could have had prior anti-PD-1, anti-PD-L1 or anti-CTLA-4 therapy, and roughly 39% had some. Notes on the study in general: Clonal expansion from baseline to week 6 occurred in both CD4+ and CD8+ T cells.

A note on this clone: What it recognizes is unknown.

This CDR3 spans 14 amino acids. V lost 8 bases, J lost 7 bases, and 12 bases stayed unmatched. Germline values: CDR1 MNHEY, CDR2 SMNVEV (reference sequence). This table comes from immunoSEQ multiplex PCR, and its TCRdb copy is limited to in-frame clones, with some not included. This sample has fewer than 20,000 clones, with roughly 85% found just once. The rearrangement uses TRBV27 and TRBJ2-7; 9 bases are shared with TRBD1. The clonotype comes from an adult with an advanced solid tumor such as melanoma, head and neck, liver or kidney cancer. The source was CD4+ or CD8+ T cells sorted from blood, collected in a trial of the OX40 agonist ivuxolimab. CDR3 amino acids: CASGPGQGFWEQYF. CDR3 bases: TGTGCCAGCGGTCCGGGACAGGGTTTTTGGGAGCAGTACTTC.